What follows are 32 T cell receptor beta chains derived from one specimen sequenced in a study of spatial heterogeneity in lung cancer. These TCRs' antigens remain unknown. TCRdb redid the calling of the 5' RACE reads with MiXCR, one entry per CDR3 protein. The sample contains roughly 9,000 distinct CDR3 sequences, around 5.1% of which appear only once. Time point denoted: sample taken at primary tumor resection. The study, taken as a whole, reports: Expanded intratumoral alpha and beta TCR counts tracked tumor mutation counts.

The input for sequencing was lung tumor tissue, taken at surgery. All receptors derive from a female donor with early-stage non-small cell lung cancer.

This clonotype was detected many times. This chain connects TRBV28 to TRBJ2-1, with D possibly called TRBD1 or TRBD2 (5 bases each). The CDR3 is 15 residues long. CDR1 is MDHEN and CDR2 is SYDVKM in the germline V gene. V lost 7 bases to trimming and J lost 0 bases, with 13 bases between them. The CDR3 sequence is CASTPGPHSYNEQFF. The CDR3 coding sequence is TGTGCCAGCACCCCGGGACCGCACTCCTACAATGAGCAGTTCTTC.

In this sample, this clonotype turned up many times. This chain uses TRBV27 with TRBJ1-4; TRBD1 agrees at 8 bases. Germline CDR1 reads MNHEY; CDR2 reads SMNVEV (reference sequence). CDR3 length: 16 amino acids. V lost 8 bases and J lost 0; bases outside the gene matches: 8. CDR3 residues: CASRGQAYATNEKLFF. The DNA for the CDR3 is TGTGCCAGCCGGGGACAGGCCTATGCAACTAATGAAAAACTGTTTTTT.

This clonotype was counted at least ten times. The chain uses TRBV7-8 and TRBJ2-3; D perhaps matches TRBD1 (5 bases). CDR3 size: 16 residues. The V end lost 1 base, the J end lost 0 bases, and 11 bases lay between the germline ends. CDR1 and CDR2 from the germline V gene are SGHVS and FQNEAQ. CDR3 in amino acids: CASSLEQALSTDTQYF. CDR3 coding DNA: TGTGCCAGCAGCTTAGAACAGGCTCTTAGCACAGATACGCAGTATTTT.

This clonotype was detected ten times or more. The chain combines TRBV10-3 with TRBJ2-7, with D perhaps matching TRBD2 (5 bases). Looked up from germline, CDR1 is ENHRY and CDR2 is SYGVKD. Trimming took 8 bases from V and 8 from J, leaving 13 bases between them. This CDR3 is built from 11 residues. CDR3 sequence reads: CAIGEPQKQYF. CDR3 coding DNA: TGTGCCATCGGGGAGCCCCAGAAGCAGTACTTC.

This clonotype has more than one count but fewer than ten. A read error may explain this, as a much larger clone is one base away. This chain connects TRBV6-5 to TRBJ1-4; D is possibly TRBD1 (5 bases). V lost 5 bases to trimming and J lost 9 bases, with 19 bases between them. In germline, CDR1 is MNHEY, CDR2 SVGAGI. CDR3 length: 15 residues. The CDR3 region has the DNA TGTGCCAGCAGTAACCGGGACGCCCGGGAGAAAAAACTGTTTTTT. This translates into CASSNRDAREKKLFF.

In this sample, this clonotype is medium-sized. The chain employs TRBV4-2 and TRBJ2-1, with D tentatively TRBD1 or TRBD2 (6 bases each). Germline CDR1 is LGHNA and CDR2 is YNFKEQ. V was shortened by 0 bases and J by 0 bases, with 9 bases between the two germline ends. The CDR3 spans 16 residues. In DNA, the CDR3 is TGTGCCAGCAGCCAAGAAGGGGGGAGCTCCTACAATGAGCAGTTCTTC. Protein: CASSQEGGSSYNEQFF.

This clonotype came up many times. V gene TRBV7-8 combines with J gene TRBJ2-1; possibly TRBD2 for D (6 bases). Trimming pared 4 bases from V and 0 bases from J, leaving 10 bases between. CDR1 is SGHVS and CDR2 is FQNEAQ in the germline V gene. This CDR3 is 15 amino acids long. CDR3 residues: CASSSEGLSYNEQFF. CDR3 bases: TGTGCCAGCAGCTCGGAGGGCCTCTCCTACAATGAGCAGTTCTTC. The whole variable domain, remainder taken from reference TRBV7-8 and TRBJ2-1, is GAGVSQSPRYKVAKRGQDVALRCDPISGHVSLFWYQQALGQGPEFLTYFQNEAQLDKSGLPSDRFFAERPEGSVSTLKIQRTQQEDSAVYLCASSSEGLSYNEQFFGPGTRLTVL.

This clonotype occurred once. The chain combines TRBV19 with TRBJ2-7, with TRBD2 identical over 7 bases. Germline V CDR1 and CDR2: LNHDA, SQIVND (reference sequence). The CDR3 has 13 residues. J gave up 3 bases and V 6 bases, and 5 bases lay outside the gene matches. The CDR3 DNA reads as TGTGCCAGTAGCCCGGGACTATACTACGAGCAGTACTTC. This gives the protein CASSPGLYYEQYF.

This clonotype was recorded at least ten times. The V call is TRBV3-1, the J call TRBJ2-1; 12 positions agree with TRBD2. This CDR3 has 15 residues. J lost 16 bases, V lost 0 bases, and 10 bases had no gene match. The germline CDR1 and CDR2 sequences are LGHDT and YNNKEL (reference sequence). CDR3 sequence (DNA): TGTGCCAGCAGCCAAGATTATCCCGCTAGCGGGAGGGGTTTCTTC. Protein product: CASSQDYPASGRGFF.

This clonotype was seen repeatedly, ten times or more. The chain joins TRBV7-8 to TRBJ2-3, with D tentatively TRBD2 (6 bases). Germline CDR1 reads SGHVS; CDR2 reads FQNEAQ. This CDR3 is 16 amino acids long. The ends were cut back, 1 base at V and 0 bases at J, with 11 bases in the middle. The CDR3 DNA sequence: TGTGCCAGCAGCTTAGGTGGCGGGACTAGCACAGATACGCAGTATTTT. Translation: CASSLGGGTSTDTQYF.

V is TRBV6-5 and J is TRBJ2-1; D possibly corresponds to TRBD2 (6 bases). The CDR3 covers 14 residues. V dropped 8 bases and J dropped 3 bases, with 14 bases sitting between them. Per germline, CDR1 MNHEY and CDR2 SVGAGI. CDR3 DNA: TGTGCCAGCCGTCTGAATAGCGGCTACAATGAGCAGTTCTTC. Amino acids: CASRLNSGYNEQFF.

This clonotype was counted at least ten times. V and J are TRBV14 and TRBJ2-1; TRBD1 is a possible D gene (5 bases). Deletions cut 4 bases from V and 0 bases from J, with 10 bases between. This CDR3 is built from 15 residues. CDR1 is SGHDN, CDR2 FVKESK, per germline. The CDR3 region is CASSPLDSSYNEQFF. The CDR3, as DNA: TGTGCCAGCAGCCCTCTTGACAGCTCCTACAATGAGCAGTTCTTC.

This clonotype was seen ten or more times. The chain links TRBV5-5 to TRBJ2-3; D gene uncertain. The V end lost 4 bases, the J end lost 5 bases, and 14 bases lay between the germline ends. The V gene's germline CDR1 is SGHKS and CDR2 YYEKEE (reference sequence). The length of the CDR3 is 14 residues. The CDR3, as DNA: TGTGCCAGCAGCACCGGAAGTAATAGAGATACGCAGTATTTT. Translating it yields CASSTGSNRDTQYF.

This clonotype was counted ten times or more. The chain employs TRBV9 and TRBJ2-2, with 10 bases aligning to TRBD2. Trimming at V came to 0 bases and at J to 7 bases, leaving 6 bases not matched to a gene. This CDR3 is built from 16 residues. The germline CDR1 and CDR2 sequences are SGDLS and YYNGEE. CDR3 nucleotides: TGTGCCAGCAGCGTAGCTCTAGCGGGAGCCCTCGGGGAGCTGTTTTTT. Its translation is CASSVALAGALGELFF.

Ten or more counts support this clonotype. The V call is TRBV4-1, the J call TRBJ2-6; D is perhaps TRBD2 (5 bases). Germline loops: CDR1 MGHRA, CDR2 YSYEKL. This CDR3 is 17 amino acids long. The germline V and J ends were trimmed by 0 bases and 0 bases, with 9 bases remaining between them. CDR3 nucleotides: TGCGCCAGCAGCCAAGATCGAGGGTTCTCTGGGGCCAACGTCCTGACTTTC. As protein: CASSQDRGFSGANVLTF.

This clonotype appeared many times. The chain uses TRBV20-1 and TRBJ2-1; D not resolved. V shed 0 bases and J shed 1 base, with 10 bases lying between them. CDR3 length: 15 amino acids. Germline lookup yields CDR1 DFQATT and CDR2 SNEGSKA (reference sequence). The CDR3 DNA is TGCAGTGCTAGAGATGTGGAGAGGTCCTACAATGAGCAGTTCTTC. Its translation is CSARDVERSYNEQFF.

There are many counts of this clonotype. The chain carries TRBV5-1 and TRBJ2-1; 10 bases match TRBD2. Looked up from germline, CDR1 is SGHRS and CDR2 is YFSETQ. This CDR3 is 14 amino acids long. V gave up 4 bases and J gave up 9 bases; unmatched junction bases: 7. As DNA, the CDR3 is TGCGCCAGCAGCAAATCTAGCGGGAGTGTTGAGCAGTTCTTC. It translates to CASSKSSGSVEQFF.

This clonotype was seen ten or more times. The CDR3 nucleotides are TGCAGCGGGGGACAGAACTATGGCTACACCTTC. Translation gives CSGGQNYGYTF. The V gene is TRBV29-1, the J gene TRBJ1-2; 7 bases map to TRBD1. Germline values: CDR1 SQVTM, CDR2 ANQGSEA. CDR3 size: 11 residues. J gave up 2 bases and V 7 bases, and 1 base lay outside the gene matches.

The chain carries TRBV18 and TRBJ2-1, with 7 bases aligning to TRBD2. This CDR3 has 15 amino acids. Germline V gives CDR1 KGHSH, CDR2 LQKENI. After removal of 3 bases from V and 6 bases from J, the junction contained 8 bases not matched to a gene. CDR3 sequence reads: CASSPVLTSANEQFF. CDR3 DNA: TGTGCCAGCTCACCCGTCTTAACTAGCGCCAATGAGCAGTTCTTC.

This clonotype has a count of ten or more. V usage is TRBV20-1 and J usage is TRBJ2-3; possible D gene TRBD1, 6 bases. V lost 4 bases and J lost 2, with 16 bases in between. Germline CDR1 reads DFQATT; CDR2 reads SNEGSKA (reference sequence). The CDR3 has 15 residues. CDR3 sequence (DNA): TGCAGTGCTATCCCCCTACAGGGCTACACAGATACGCAGTATTTT. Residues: CSAIPLQGYTDTQYF.

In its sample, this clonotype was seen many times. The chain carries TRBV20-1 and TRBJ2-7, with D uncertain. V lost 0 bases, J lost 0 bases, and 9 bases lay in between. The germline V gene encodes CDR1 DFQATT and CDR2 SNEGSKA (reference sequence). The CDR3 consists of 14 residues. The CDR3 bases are TGCAGTGCTAGAGATCACTTCAACTCCTACGAGCAGTACTTC. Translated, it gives CSARDHFNSYEQYF.

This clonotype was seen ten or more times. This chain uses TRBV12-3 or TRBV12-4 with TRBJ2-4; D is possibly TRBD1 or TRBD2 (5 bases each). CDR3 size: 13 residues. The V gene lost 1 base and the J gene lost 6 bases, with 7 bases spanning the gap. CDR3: CASSLGDLNIQYF. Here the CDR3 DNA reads TGTGCCAGCAGTTTAGGGGACCTAAACATTCAGTACTTC.

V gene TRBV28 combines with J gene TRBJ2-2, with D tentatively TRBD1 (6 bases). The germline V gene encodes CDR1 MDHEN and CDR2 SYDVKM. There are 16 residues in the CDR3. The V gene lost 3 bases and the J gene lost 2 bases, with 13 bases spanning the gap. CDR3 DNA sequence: TGTGCCAGCAGTTTTGCGGCAGGGGATAACACCGGGGAGCTGTTTTTT. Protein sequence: CASSFAAGDNTGELFF.

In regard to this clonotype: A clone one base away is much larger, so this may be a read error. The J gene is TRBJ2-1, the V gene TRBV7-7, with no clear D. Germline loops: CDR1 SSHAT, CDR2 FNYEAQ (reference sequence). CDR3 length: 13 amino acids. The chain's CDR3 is CASSSRMNNEQFF. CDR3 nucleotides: TGTGCTAGCAGCTCACGCATGAATAATGAGCAGTTCTTC.

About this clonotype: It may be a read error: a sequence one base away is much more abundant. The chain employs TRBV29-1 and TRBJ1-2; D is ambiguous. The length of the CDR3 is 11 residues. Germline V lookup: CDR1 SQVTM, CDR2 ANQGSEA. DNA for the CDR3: TGCAGCGTTGAAAAGGACTATGGCTACAACTTC. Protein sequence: CSVEKDYGYNF.

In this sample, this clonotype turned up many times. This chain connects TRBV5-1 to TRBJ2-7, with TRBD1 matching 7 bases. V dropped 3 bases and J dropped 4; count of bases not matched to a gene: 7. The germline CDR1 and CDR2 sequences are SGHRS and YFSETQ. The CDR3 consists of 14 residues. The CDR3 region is CASSWDSGPYEQYF. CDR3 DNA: TGCGCCAGCAGCTGGGACAGCGGACCTTACGAGCAGTACTTC.

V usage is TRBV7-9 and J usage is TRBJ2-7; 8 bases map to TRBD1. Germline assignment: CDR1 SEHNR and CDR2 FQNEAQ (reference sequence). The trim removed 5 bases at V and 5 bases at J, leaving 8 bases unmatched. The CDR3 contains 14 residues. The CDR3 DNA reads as TGTGCCAGCAGCACTTTGACAGGGGTCCACGAGCAGTACTTC. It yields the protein CASSTLTGVHEQYF.

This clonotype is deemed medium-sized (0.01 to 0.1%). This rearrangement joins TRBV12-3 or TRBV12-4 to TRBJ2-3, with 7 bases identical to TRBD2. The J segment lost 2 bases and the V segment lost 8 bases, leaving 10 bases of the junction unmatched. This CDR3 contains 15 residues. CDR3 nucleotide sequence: TGTGCCAGCTCCCTCGGGGGGATTTTCACAGATACGCAGTATTTT. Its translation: CASSLGGIFTDTQYF.

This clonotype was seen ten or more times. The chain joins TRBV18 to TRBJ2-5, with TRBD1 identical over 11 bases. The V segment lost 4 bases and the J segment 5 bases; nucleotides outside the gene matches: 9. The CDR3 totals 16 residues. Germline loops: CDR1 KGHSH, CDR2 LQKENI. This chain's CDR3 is CASSRRTGGAGETQYF. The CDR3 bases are TGTGCCAGCTCACGACGGACAGGGGGCGCCGGGGAGACCCAGTACTTC.

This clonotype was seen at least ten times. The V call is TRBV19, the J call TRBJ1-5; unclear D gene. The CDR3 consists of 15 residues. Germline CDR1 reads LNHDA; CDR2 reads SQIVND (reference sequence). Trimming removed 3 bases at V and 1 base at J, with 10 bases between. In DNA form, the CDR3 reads TGTGCCAGTAGTATTTCGGGAGAGAGCAATCAGCCCCAGCATTTT. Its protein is CASSISGESNQPQHF.

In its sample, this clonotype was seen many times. CDR3 in DNA: TGTGCCACCCGACAGGGGGCTCATTCACCCCTCCACTTT. It specifies CATRQGAHSPLHF. V and J are TRBV6-5 and TRBJ1-6, with TRBD1 matching over 10 bases. The V gene's germline CDR1 is MNHEY and CDR2 SVGAGI. Trimming took 10 bases from V and 8 from J; bases not matched to a gene: 5. This CDR3 has 13 amino acids.

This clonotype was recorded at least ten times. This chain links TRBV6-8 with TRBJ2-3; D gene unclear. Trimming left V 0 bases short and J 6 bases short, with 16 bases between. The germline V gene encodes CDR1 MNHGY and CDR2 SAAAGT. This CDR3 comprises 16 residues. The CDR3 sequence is CASSYSDQNIADTQYF. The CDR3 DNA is TGTGCCAGCAGTTACTCGGACCAAAATATCGCCGATACGCAGTATTTT.